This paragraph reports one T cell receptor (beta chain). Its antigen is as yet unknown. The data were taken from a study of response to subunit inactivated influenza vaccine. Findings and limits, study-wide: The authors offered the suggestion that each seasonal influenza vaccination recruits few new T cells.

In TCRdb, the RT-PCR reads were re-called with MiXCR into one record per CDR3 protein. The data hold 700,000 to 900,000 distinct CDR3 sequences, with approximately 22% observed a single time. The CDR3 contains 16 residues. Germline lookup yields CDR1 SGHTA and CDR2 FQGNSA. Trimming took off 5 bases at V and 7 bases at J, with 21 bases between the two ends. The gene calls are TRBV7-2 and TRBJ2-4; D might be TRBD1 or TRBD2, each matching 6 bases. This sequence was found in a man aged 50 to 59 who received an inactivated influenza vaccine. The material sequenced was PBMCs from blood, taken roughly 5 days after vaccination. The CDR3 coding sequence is TGTGCCAGCAGCCCTGCGTCGGTGGGGGGCGCCAACATTCAGTACTTC. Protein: CASSPASVGGANIQYF.